This entry concerns a single T cell receptor (beta chain). Germline V lookup: CDR1 LNHDA, CDR2 SQIVND (reference sequence). V gave up 2 bases and J gave up 4 bases, with 10 bases separating them. CDR3 size: 14 residues. These data come from a study of blood T cell repertoires in COVID-19. Whole-study context: Sites across the United States, Italy and Spain contributed samples from acute and convalescent COVID-19. The analysed material was cDNA or gDNA that came from T cells, B-cell-depleted T cells, or PBMCs.

Per the authors' pipeline: From reference gene primer amplification, estimates of nucleated cell counts were derived. TCRdb's table, derived via immunoSEQ multiplex PCR, lists solely in-frame clones and lacks some. From that table come the V and J calls and clone size; the DNA was used to work out D and trimming. The sample shows over 150,000 clones, 80% to 90% of them seen only once. This chain links TRBV19 with TRBJ2-3, with D maybe TRBD1 (5 bases). Sequenced input: peripheral blood. This TCR was recovered from a woman aged 55-70 years who had recovered from COVID-19. For the CDR3, the DNA is TGTGCCAGTAGTATAATCGACAGAGCAGATACGCAGTATTTT. The encoded protein is CASSIIDRADTQYF.